This T cell receptor (beta chain) was observed in a study of sequential checkpoint blockade in melanoma. Study as a whole: First-line arms were nivolumab then ipilimumab, or the reverse, randomized 1:1.

Clones were sequenced by immunoSEQ multiplex PCR, and TCRdb holds only the in-frame ones, with some missing. Among 25,000 to 30,000 clones, 83% were seen once, and the ten largest hold around a sixth. Treatment: randomized to nivolumab then ipilimumab (arm A) or the reverse (arm B). Sorted cells were live CD3+CD8+, lacking CD19 and CD56, from PBMCs. CDR3 length: 13 residues. CDR1 is SGHAT, CDR2 FQNNGV, per germline. Trimming stripped 0 bases from V and 7 bases from J, with 7 bases between. The chain is built from TRBV11-2 and TRBJ2-1; D remains unclear. This TCR was recovered from a human donor with melanoma. The sequencing used CD8+ T cells sorted from blood (inferred from file names), collected from a patient given nivolumab and ipilimumab in sequence. CDR3 residues: CASSLDQWNEQFF. CDR3 in DNA: TGTGCCAGCAGCTTAGATCAGTGGAATGAGCAGTTCTTC.